The 7 T cell receptor beta chains reported below all come from one sample, sequenced in a study of cytotoxic CD8 clonotypes in ibrutinib-treated CLL. Data came from immunoSEQ multiplex PCR; TCRdb stores just in-frame clones and leaves some out. This sample has under 40,000 clones, with about 50% found just once. The sequencing here drew on PBMCs, taken before ibrutinib treatment. These receptors originate from a human donor with chronic lymphocytic leukemia.

The chain is built from TRBV7-8 and TRBJ1-2; 7 bases are a match to TRBD1. Germline V gene sequence: CDR1 SGHVS, CDR2 FQNEAQ. The CDR3 is made up of 14 amino acids. V was clipped by 5 bases and J by 7 bases; unmatched bases: 10. CDR3 residues: CASSAAGQFGGYTF. Here the CDR3 DNA reads TGTGCCAGCAGCGCCGCGGGACAGTTCGGTGGCTACACCTTC.

The chain combines TRBV7-8 with TRBJ1-5, with TRBD1 as a possible D gene (5 bases). Trimming took 5 bases from V and 7 from J, leaving 9 bases between them. In germline, CDR1 is SGHVS, CDR2 FQNEAQ. The CDR3 is made up of 12 amino acids. CDR3: CASSPEGQPQHF. CDR3 sequence (DNA): TGTGCCAGCAGCCCAGAGGGGCAGCCCCAGCATTTT.

This clone was observed a handful of times. In nucleotides, the CDR3 is TGTGCCAGCAGTTACGTCGGCGAGGGGACTGAAGCTTTCTTT. Translation gives CASSYVGEGTEAFF. This chain links TRBV6-5 with TRBJ1-1, with D possibly matching TRBD1 (5 bases). Per germline, CDR1 MNHEY and CDR2 SVGAGI. Trimming took off 2 bases at V and 5 bases at J, with 12 bases between the two ends. The CDR3 loop spans 14 amino acids.

The chain links TRBV5-6 to TRBJ2-4; possibly TRBD1 for D (5 bases). This CDR3 is 14 amino acids long. Trimming pared 4 bases from V and 7 bases from J, leaving 15 bases between. Germline assignment: CDR1 SGHDT and CDR2 YYEEEE. The CDR3 DNA is TGTGCCAGCAGCCGTCAGGGAAATTGGAACATTCAGTACTTC. Translating it yields CASSRQGNWNIQYF.

This clone was seen more than once but under ten times. The rearrangement joins TRBV2 to TRBJ2-7; possibly TRBD1 or TRBD2 for D (5 bases each). The CDR3 has 15 residues. Germline lookup yields CDR1 SNHLY and CDR2 FYNNEI. V dropped 6 bases and J dropped 3 bases, with 18 bases sitting between them. The CDR3 DNA reads TGTGCCAGCAGCCAGGAGCTAGCTGGGGGCTACGAGCAGTACTTC. Translating it yields CASSQELAGGYEQYF. The full variable domain, with the rest looked up from reference TRBV2 and TRBJ2-7, is EPEVTQTPSHQVTQMGQEVILRCVPISNHLYFYWYRQILGQKVEFLVSFYNNEISEKSEIFDDQFSVERPDGSNFTLKIRSTKLEDSAMYFCASSQELAGGYEQYFGPGTRLTVT.

V and J are TRBV6-1 and TRBJ1-3; 7 bases are shared with TRBD1. This CDR3 spans 14 amino acids. V trimming: 4 bases; J trimming: 8 bases; junction bases outside the gene matches: 8. The germline V gene encodes CDR1 MNHNS and CDR2 SASEGT. As DNA, the CDR3 is TGTGCCAGCAGTGCTTACAGGGGAGGGGACACCATATATTTT. Protein sequence: CASSAYRGGDTIYF.

This clone has just one count. The chain employs TRBV10-2 and TRBJ1-1; possibly TRBD1 for D (5 bases). The CDR3 has 14 amino acids. The V and J ends lost 8 bases and 5 bases respectively, with 18 bases between them. Germline CDR1 is WSHSY and CDR2 is SAAADI. CDR3 amino acids: CASLRLGERTEAFF. For the CDR3, the DNA is TGCGCCAGCTTAAGGCTAGGGGAGAGGACTGAAGCTTTCTTT.